The T cell receptor beta chain under discussion was sequenced for a study of blood T cell repertoires in COVID-19. In the study overall: Specimens from acute and convalescent COVID-19 originated in the United States, Italy and Spain. T cells, B-cell-depleted T cells, or PBMCs supplied cDNA or gDNA.

The V gene end was trimmed by 2 bases and the J gene end by 5 bases; junction bases not matched to a gene: 9. This CDR3 has 18 amino acids. Germline assignment: CDR1 LNHDA and CDR2 SQIVND (reference sequence). Generated by immunoSEQ multiplex PCR, the TCRdb table keeps only in-frame clones and is missing some. The sample yields 150,000 to 200,000 clones, about four fifths seen once. This TCR came from a human donor with acute or convalescent COVID-19. The donor label of this sample is uncertain. J is TRBJ2-7 and V is TRBV19; TRBD2 aligns across 16 bases. The specimen was peripheral blood. CDR3 region: CASSITRGTSGRANEQYF. CDR3 DNA: TGTGCCAGTAGTATAACCCGAGGGACTAGCGGGAGGGCCAACGAGCAGTACTTC.